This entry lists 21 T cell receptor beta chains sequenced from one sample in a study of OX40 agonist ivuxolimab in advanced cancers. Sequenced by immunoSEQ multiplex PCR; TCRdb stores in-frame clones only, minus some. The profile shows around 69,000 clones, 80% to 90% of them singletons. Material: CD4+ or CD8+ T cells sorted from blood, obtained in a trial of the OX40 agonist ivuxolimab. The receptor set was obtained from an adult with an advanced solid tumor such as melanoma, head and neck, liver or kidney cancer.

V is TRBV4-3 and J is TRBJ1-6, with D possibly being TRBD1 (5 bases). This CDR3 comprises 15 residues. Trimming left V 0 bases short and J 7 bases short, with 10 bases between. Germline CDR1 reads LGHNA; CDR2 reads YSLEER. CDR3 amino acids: CASSQDSGQNSPLHF. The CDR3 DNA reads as TGCGCCAGCAGCCAAGATTCGGGGCAAAATTCACCCCTCCACTTT.

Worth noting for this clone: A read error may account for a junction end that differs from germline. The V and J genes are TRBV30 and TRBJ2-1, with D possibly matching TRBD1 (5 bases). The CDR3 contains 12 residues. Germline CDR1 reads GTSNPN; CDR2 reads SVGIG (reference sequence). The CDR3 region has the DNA TGTGTCTGGAGTGCCGTAGGGGCTGAGCAGTTCTTC. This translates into CVWSAVGAEQFF.

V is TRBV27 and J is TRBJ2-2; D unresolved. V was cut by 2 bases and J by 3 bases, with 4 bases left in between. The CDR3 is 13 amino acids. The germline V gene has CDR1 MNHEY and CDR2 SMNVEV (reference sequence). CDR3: CASSLGDTGELFF. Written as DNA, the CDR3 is TGTGCCAGCAGTTTAGGTGACACCGGGGAGCTGTTTTTT.

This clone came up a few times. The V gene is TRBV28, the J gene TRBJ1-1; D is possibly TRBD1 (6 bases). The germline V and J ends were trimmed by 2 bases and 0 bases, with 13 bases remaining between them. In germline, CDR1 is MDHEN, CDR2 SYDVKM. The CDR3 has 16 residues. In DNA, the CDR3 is TGTGCCAGCAGTTTAACGACAGGCCTAATGAACACTGAAGCTTTCTTT. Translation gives CASSLTTGLMNTEAFF.

The CDR3 sequence is CASGPSVTPNTEAFF. In DNA form, the CDR3 reads TGTGCCAGCGGCCCTTCGGTTACACCGAACACTGAAGCTTTCTTT. J is TRBJ1-1 and V is TRBV6-5, with unresolved D. CDR1 is MNHEY and CDR2 is SVGAGI in the germline V gene. This CDR3 region has 15 residues. With 8 bases removed from V and 1 base from J, the gap between germline ends came to 17 bases.

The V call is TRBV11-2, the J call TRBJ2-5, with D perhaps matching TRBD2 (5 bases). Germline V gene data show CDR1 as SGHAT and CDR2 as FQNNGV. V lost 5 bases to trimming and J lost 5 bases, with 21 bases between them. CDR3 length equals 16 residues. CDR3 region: CASSPNPGVMTETQYF. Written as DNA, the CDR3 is TGTGCCAGCAGCCCCAACCCCGGGGTCATGACGGAGACCCAGTACTTC.

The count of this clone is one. The CDR3 DNA reads TGCGCCAGCAGCTTACGGACAGGGACTTACGAGCAGTACTTC. Translated, it gives CASSLRTGTYEQYF. The V gene is TRBV4-1, the J gene TRBJ2-7; 8 positions agree with TRBD1. Germline loops: CDR1 MGHRA, CDR2 YSYEKL. The length of the CDR3 is 14 residues. Trimming took 5 bases from V and 4 from J; bases not matched to a gene: 7.

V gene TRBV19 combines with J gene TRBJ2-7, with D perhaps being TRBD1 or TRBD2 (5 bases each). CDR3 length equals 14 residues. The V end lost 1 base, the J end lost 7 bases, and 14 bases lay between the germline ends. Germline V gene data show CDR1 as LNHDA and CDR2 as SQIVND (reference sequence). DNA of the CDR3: TGTGCCAGTAGTATAGGGGGCCTCTCGGGGGAGCAGTACTTC. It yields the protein CASSIGGLSGEQYF.

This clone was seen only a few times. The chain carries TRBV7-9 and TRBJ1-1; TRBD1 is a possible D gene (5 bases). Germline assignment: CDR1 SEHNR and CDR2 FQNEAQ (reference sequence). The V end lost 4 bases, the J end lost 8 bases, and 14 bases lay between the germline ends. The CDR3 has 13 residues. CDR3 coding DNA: TGTGCCAGCAGCTCTCCCGGGGGGAGAGAAGCTTTCTTT. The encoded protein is CASSSPGGREAFF.

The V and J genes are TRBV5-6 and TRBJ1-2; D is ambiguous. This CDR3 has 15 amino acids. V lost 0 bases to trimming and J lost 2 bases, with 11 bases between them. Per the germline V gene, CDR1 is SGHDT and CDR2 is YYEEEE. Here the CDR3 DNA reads TGTGCCAGCAGCTTGGGTGGTGCAGTCAACTATGGCTACACCTTC. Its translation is CASSLGGAVNYGYTF.

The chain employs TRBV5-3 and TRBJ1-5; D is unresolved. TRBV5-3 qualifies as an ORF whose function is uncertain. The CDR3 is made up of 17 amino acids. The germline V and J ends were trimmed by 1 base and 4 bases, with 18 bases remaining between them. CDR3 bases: TGTGCCAGAAGCTTGAGGAAAGAACCGGAACGTAATCAGCCCCAGCATTTT. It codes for CARSLRKEPERNQPQHF.

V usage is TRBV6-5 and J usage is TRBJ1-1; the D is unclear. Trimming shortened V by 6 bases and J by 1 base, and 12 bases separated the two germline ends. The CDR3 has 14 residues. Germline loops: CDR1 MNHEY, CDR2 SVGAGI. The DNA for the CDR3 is TGTGCCAGCAGCGCCTTCGGGGAGAACACTGAAGCTTTCTTT. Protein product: CASSAFGENTEAFF.

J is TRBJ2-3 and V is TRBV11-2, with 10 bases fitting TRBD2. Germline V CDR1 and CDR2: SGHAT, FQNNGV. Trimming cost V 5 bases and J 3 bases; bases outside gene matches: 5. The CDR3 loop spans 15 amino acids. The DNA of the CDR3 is TGTGCCAGCAGCCCTAGCGGGAGTTCTACAGATACGCAGTATTTT. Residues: CASSPSGSSTDTQYF.

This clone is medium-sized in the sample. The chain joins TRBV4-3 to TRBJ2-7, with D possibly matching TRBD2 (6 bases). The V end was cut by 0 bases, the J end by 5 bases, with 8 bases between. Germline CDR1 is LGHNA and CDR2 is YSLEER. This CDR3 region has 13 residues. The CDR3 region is CASSQDLANEQYF. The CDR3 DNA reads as TGCGCCAGCAGCCAAGATCTAGCGAACGAGCAGTACTTC.

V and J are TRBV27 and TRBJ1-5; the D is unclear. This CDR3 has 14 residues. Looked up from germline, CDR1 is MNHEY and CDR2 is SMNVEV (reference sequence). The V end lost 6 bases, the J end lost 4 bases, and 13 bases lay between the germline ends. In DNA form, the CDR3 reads TGTGCCAGCAGCCATGCTCTTGATAATCAGCCCCAGCATTTT. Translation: CASSHALDNQPQHF.

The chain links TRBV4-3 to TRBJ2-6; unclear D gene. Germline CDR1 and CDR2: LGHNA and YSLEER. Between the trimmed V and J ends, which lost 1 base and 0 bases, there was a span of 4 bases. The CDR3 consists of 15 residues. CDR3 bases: TGCGCCAGCAGCCAAGCGAGCTCTGGGGCCAACGTCCTGACTTTC. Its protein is CASSQASSGANVLTF.

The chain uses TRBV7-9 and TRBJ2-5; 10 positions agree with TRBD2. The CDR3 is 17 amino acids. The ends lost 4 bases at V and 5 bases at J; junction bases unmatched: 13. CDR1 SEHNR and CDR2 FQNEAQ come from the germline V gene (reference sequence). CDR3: CASSSSYQREGRETQYF. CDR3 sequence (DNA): TGTGCCAGCAGCTCGTCCTATCAGCGGGAGGGCAGGGAGACCCAGTACTTC.

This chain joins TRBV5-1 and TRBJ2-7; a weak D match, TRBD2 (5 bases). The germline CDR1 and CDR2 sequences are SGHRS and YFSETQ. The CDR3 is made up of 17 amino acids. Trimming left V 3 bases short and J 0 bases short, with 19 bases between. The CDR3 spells CASSSRSGGASSYEQYF. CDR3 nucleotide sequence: TGCGCCAGCAGCTCCAGATCAGGAGGCGCCAGCTCCTACGAGCAGTACTTC.

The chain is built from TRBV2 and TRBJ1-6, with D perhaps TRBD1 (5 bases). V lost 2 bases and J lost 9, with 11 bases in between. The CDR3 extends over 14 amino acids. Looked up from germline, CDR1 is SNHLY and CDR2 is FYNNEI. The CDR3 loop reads CASSEWGISSPLHF. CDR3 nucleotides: TGTGCCAGCAGTGAATGGGGGATCAGTTCACCCCTCCACTTT. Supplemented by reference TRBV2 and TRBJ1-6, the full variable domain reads EPEVTQTPSHQVTQMGQEVILRCVPISNHLYFYWYRQILGQKVEFLVSFYNNEISEKSEIFDDQFSVERPDGSNFTLKIRSTKLEDSAMYFCASSEWGISSPLHFGNGTRLTVT.

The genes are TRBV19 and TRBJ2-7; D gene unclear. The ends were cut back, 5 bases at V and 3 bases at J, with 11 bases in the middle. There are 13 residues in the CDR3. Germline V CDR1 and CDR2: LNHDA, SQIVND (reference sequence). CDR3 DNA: TGTGCCAGTAGTTGGGGTGTAAACTACGAGCAGTACTTC. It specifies CASSWGVNYEQYF.

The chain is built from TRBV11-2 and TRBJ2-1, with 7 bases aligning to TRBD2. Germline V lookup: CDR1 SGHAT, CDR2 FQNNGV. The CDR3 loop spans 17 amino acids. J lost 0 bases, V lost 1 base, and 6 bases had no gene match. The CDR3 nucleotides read TGTGCCAGCAGCTTAGTTTCGGGCGGGAGCTCCTACAATGAGCAGTTCTTC. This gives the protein CASSLVSGGSSYNEQFF.